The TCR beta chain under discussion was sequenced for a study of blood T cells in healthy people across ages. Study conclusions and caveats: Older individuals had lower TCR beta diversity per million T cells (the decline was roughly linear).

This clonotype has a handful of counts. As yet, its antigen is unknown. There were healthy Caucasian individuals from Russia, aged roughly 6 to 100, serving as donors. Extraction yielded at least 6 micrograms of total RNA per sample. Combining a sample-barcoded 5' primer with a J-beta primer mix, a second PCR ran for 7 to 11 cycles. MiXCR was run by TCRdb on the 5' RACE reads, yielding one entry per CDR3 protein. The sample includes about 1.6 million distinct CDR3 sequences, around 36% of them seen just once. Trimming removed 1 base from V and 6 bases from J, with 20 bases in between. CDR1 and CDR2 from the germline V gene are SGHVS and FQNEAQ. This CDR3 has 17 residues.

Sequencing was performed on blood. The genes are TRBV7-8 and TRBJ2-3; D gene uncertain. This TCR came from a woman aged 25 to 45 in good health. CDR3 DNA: TGTGCCAGCAGCTTAGATCGGGCTAGTAGTGGTTCGGATACGCAGTATTTT. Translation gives CASSLDRASSGSDTQYF.